These 8 T cell receptor beta chains share one sample of origin, sequenced in a study of CD8 T cells in ankylosing spondylitis. TCRdb re-derived calls from the 5' RACE reads in MiXCR, one entry per CDR3 protein. Here the sample spans approximately 540,000 distinct CDR3 sequences, roughly an eighth being singletons. General study points: Ankylosing spondylitis blood seemed to carry a telltale TCR beta motif made of fewer than ten highly homologous variants.

No cognate antigen is known for these TCRs. Specimen: blood, either unsorted or a sorted T cell fraction (not recorded which). Receptor source: a male donor with ankylosing spondylitis.

This chain joins TRBV11-2 and TRBJ1-6; D is undetermined. The germline CDR1 and CDR2 sequences are SGHAT and FQNNGV. There are 14 residues in the CDR3. With 1 base removed from V and 13 bases from J, the gap between germline ends came to 14 bases. This CDR3 reads CASSLGVGDTPLHF. DNA of the CDR3: TGTGCCAGCAGCTTAGGGGTGGGCGATACCCCCCTCCACTTT.

This clonotype was observed a handful of times. The chain carries TRBV20-1 and TRBJ2-1; possibly TRBD2 for D (7 bases). CDR1 and CDR2 from the germline V gene are DFQATT and SNEGSKA (reference sequence). The CDR3 contains 15 residues. Trimming removed 6 bases at V and 2 bases at J, with 17 bases between. The CDR3 sequence: CSAPNQRDTYNEQFF. CDR3 sequence (DNA): TGCAGTGCCCCAAACCAGCGGGACACCTACAATGAGCAGTTCTTC.

The chain is built from TRBV12-3 or TRBV12-4 and TRBJ2-2; maybe TRBD2 (6 bases). With 5 bases removed from V and 8 bases from J, the gap between germline ends came to 15 bases. The length of the CDR3 is 14 residues. This CDR3 is CASSHTRRGGELFF. The CDR3 region has the DNA TGTGCCAGCAGTCACACGAGGCGGGGAGGGGAGCTGTTTTTT.

This clonotype was detected only a few times. The CDR3, as DNA: TGTGCCACCCGGGAGGGGGCCGGTAACTATGGCTACACCTTC. This translates into CATREGAGNYGYTF. The chain is built from TRBV27 and TRBJ1-2, with 7 bases lining up with TRBD1. Germline lookup yields CDR1 MNHEY and CDR2 SMNVEV (reference sequence). The CDR3 covers 14 residues. The V gene end was trimmed by 10 bases and the J gene end by 1 base; junction bases not matched to a gene: 9.

V is TRBV15 and J is TRBJ2-5, with D possibly being TRBD2 (5 bases). Germline V gives CDR1 LNHNV, CDR2 YYDKDF (reference sequence). The V gene lost 1 base and the J gene lost 9 bases, with 12 bases spanning the gap. The CDR3 has 13 amino acids. The CDR3 spells CATSRALGGAQYF. CDR3 in DNA: TGTGCCACCAGCAGAGCTCTAGGAGGAGCCCAGTACTTC. The whole variable domain, filled in from reference TRBV15 and TRBJ2-5, reads DAMVIQNPRYQVTQFGKPVTLSCSQTLNHNVMYWYQQKSSQAPKLLFHYYDKDFNNEADTPDNFQSRRPNTSFCFLDIRSPGLGDTAMYLCATSRALGGAQYFGPGTRLLVL.

The CDR3, as DNA: TGCAGTGCTCTGAGCGGACTAGCGGGAAATGAGCAGTTCTTC. Its translation is CSALSGLAGNEQFF. The chain combines TRBV20-1 with TRBJ2-1; 12 bases fit TRBD2. The germline V gene encodes CDR1 DFQATT and CDR2 SNEGSKA (reference sequence). This CDR3 has 14 residues. Losses at the gene ends were 5 bases for V and 7 bases for J; bases not matched to a gene: 6.

The genes are TRBV15 and TRBJ2-5, with 8 bases that match TRBD2. J gave up 5 bases and V 3 bases, and 8 bases lay outside the gene matches. CDR3 length: 15 amino acids. The germline V gene encodes CDR1 LNHNV and CDR2 YYDKDF (reference sequence). The CDR3 DNA sequence: TGTGCCACCAGCAGGGAGCGGGAGTACGACGAGACCCAGTACTTC. It specifies CATSREREYDETQYF.

This rearrangement joins TRBV3-1 to TRBJ2-1; the D gene is possibly TRBD2 (5 bases). CDR1 LGHDT and CDR2 YNNKEL come from the germline V gene (reference sequence). Trimming stripped 1 base from V and 6 bases from J, with 13 bases between. The CDR3 has 15 residues. CDR3 DNA: TGTGCCAGCAGCCAAGTTAAAGGCGGGCTCAATGAGCAGTTCTTC. Its protein is CASSQVKGGLNEQFF.